This T cell receptor (beta chain) originates from a study of beta chain features in type 1 diabetes. Study-wide points: Type 1 diabetes patients had moderately but significantly shorter TCRB CDR3s in all four CD4+ subsets. VDJ junctions from patients with type 1 diabetes contained fewer insertions and more deletions. Naive, central memory and Treg TCRB repertoires seemed to resemble each other more closely in patients than they did in healthy donors. PCR may have favored shorter templates equally in patients and controls.

This clone has a handful of counts. Its target is unknown. Expressed TCRB transcripts were sequenced because the entire RNA isolate underwent reverse transcription. The table came from immunoSEQ multiplex PCR; TCRdb's copy has only in-frame clones and leaves some out. The table has approximately 170,000 clones, approximately 9.1% seen once. V lost 4 bases to trimming and J lost 0 bases; unmatched junction nucleotides: 4. CDR1 is MNHEY and CDR2 is SVGAGI in the germline V gene. This CDR3 comprises 15 residues. Sequenced sample: central memory CD4+ T cells from blood. The chain recombines TRBV6-5 with TRBJ2-5; TRBD1 matches 8 bases. This clonotype was obtained from a woman aged 18-29 years in good health. The CDR3 nucleotides are TGTGCCAGCAGTTCGGACAGGGCCGACCAAGAGACCCAGTACTTC. This translates into CASSSDRADQETQYF.